The 16 T cell receptor beta chains in this list originate from one sample, sequenced in a study of CD8 T cells in Susac syndrome. With random hexamers, reverse transcription was performed on roughly 0.45 to 1 ug of RNA. TCRdb passed the immunoSEQ multiplex PCR reads through MiXCR, listing each CDR3 protein once. This table has fewer than 85,000 distinct CDR3 sequences, approximately 94% appearing once. Source material: CD8+ T cells from PBMCs. The receptor source for this set is a human donor with Susac syndrome.

This sequence joins TRBV18 and TRBJ1-2; 9 bases map to TRBD1. The CDR3 runs to 16 residues. V shed 6 bases and J 1 base; nucleotides not matched to a gene: 9. The germline V gene encodes CDR1 KGHSH and CDR2 LQKENI. This CDR3 is CASSAGQGGGNYGYTF. The CDR3 nucleotides are TGTGCCAGCTCGGCGGGACAGGGCGGAGGTAACTATGGCTACACCTTC.

This chain connects TRBV6-2 or TRBV6-3 to TRBJ2-1, with D possibly TRBD2 on 5 matching bases. The germline gives CDR1 MNHEY, CDR2 SVGEGT. The CDR3 loop spans 16 amino acids. The V and J ends lost 6 bases and 3 bases respectively, with 18 bases between them. In DNA, the CDR3 is TGTGCCAGCAGGCCTGAGGGCGGGTGGTTCTACAATGAGCAGTTCTTC. It encodes CASRPEGGWFYNEQFF.

The chain is built from TRBV29-1 and TRBJ2-2; 8 bases are shared with TRBD1. CDR1 is SQVTM and CDR2 is ANQGSEA in the germline V gene. The CDR3 runs to 14 residues. With 7 bases clipped from V and 2 bases from J, the junction kept 6 bases outside the gene matches. The CDR3 protein is CSAGGQANTGELFF. As DNA, the CDR3 is TGCAGCGCCGGGGGACAGGCAAACACCGGGGAGCTGTTTTTT.

This clonotype was observed a single time. J is TRBJ2-3 and V is TRBV27; D not resolved. The CDR3 runs to 15 residues. Germline V gene data show CDR1 as MNHEY and CDR2 as SMNVEV (reference sequence). V dropped 2 bases and J dropped 0 bases, with 9 bases sitting between them. CDR3 region: CASSLRSSSTDTQYF. For the CDR3, the DNA is TGTGCCAGCAGTTTAAGGTCCTCAAGCACAGATACGCAGTATTTT.

This chain links TRBV11-2 with TRBJ2-7; the D is unclear. The germline V gene has CDR1 SGHAT and CDR2 FQNNGV. There are 13 residues in the CDR3. V was shortened by 0 bases and J by 3 bases, with 6 bases between the two germline ends. CDR3 sequence: CASSLDHSYEQYF. The DNA of the CDR3 is TGTGCCAGCAGCTTAGATCATAGCTACGAGCAGTACTTC.

The chain couples TRBV3-1 to TRBJ2-7; D is possibly TRBD2 (6 bases). V was cut by 7 bases and J by 6 bases, with 13 bases left in between. The germline V gene has CDR1 LGHDT and CDR2 YNNKEL (reference sequence). This CDR3 is 12 amino acids long. This chain's CDR3 is CASISRRAEQYF. CDR3 in DNA: TGTGCCAGCATTTCGAGGAGGGCCGAGCAGTACTTC.

This sequence joins TRBV24-1 and TRBJ2-5; 7 nucleotides match TRBD1. With V trimmed by 0 bases and J by 4 bases, 4 bases remained unmatched. CDR1 and CDR2 from the germline V gene are KGHDR and SFDVKD. The CDR3 loop spans 15 amino acids. CDR3 protein: CATSDLRGPRETQYF. Written as DNA, the CDR3 is TGTGCCACCAGTGATTTGAGGGGGCCTCGAGAGACCCAGTACTTC.

The chain links TRBV5-6 to TRBJ2-5, with D perhaps given as TRBD1 or TRBD2 (5 bases each). Germline lookup yields CDR1 SGHDT and CDR2 YYEEEE. The CDR3 totals 12 residues. With 4 bases removed from V and 7 bases from J, the gap between germline ends came to 11 bases. The CDR3 spells CASSVGARTQYF. CDR3 bases: TGTGCCAGCAGCGTCGGGGCAAGGACCCAGTACTTC.

The chain carries TRBV14 and TRBJ1-1, with D hard to call. The germline gives CDR1 SGHDN, CDR2 FVKESK. There are 13 residues in the CDR3. Trimming removed 7 bases from V and 1 base from J, with 10 bases in between. This CDR3 is CASNTDGNTEAFF. Written as DNA, the CDR3 is TGTGCCAGCAACACGGACGGGAACACTGAAGCTTTCTTT.

The rearrangement links TRBV30 to TRBJ1-1; no reliable D call. Trimming removed 4 bases at V and 1 base at J, with 10 bases between. Germline CDR1 GTSNPN, CDR2 SVGIG (reference sequence). The CDR3 is made up of 13 amino acids. CDR3 sequence reads: CAWTVAENTEAFF. The CDR3 DNA sequence: TGTGCCTGGACCGTCGCAGAGAACACTGAAGCTTTCTTT.

The chain has TRBV14 and TRBJ2-1, with TRBD2 matching 12 bases. The CDR3 length is 16 residues. Trimming took 5 bases from V and 4 from J; bases not matched to a gene: 6. From germline, CDR1 is SGHDN and CDR2 FVKESK. The CDR3 loop is CASSTLAGGKYNEQFF. The CDR3, as DNA: TGTGCCAGCAGCACCCTAGCGGGGGGGAAATACAATGAGCAGTTCTTC.

The chain combines TRBV27 with TRBJ2-1; TRBD1 matches 8 bases. V lost 7 bases, J lost 4 bases, and 9 bases stayed unmatched. The CDR3 runs 15 residues. In germline, CDR1 is MNHEY, CDR2 SMNVEV (reference sequence). CDR3 in DNA: TGTGCCAGCATCCCCGGACAGGGAAGTTACAATGAGCAGTTCTTC. Its protein is CASIPGQGSYNEQFF.

J is TRBJ2-3 and V is TRBV27; D uncertain. Trimming took 1 base from V and 0 from J, leaving 11 bases between them. This CDR3 has 16 amino acids. Per the germline V gene, CDR1 is MNHEY and CDR2 is SMNVEV (reference sequence). CDR3 DNA: TGTGCCAGCAGTTTATTCCCAAAAACTAGCACAGATACGCAGTATTTT. Its translation is CASSLFPKTSTDTQYF.

This clonotype was picked up a small number of times. The chain links TRBV14 to TRBJ1-2; 9 bases map to TRBD1. This CDR3 is 13 amino acids long. With 4 bases clipped from V and 6 bases from J, the junction kept 3 bases outside the gene matches. In germline, CDR1 is SGHDN, CDR2 FVKESK. The CDR3 DNA reads TGTGCCAGCAGCCGTGACAGGGGGAATGGCTACACCTTC. This encodes CASSRDRGNGYTF.

V gene TRBV5-1 combines with J gene TRBJ2-1; D perhaps matches TRBD2 (6 bases). The CDR3 extends over 16 amino acids. V lost 6 bases, J lost 4 bases, and 20 bases lay in between. From germline, CDR1 is SGHRS and CDR2 YFSETQ. DNA of the CDR3: TGCGCCAGCACCCGAGGGCGGGATTCACCGTACAATGAGCAGTTCTTC. It encodes CASTRGRDSPYNEQFF.

The rearrangement links TRBV7-9 to TRBJ2-2; D unclear. The CDR3 contains 14 residues. Germline loops: CDR1 SEHNR, CDR2 FQNEAQ (reference sequence). The germline V and J ends were trimmed by 3 bases and 7 bases, with 12 bases remaining between them. CDR3 bases: TGTGCCAGCAGCTTCGGGCCAAAACACGGGGAGCTGTTTTTT. Residues: CASSFGPKHGELFF.